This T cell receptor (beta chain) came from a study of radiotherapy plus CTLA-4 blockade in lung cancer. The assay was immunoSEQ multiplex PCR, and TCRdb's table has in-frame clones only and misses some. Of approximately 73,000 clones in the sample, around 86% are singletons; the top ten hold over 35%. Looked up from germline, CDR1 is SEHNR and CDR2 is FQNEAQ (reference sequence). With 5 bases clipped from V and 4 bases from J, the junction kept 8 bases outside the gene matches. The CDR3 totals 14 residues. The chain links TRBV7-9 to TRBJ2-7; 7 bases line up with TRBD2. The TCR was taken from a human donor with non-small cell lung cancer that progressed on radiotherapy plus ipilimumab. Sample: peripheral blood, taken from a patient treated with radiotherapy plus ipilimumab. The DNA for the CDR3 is TGTGCCAGCAGCCGGGGAGGGGTAGGATACGAGCAGTACTTC. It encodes CASSRGGVGYEQYF.